Here is one TCR beta chain with its context. Mismatch with germline at one junction end may stem from a read error. CDR3 length equals 15 residues. Germline V gene data show CDR1 as MRHNA and CDR2 as SNTAGT. CDR3 and TCR beta VDJ profiling relied on a genomic DNA template. TCRdb recomputed calls from the reads with MiXCR, one row per CDR3 protein. The sample includes roughly 420,000 distinct CDR3 sequences, 60% to 80% of them seen just once. The sample originates from a study of CD8+CD57+ T cells in acquired aplastic anemia. Sequenced material: sorted CD4+, CD8+, or CD8+CD57+ T cells (not recorded which) from PBMCs. The source is a human donor in good health, serving as a control. V is TRBV6-4 and J is TRBJ1-4; a possible D gene is TRBD1 (5 bases). The CDR3 is CASSEFVGENETLFF. The CDR3 DNA is TGTGCCAGCAGTGAGTTTGTGGGGGAGAATGAAACACTGTTTTTT.